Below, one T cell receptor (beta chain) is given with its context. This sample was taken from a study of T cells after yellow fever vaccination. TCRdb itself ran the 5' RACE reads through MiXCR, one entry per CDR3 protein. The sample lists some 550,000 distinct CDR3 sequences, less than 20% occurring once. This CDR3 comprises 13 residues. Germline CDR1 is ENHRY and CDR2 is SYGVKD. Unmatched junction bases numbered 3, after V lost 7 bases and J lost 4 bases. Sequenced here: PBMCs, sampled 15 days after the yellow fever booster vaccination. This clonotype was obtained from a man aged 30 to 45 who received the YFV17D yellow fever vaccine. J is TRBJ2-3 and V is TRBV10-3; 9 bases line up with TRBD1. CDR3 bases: TGTGCCATCAACAGGGGGCAGGCAGATACGCAGTATTTT. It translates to CAINRGQADTQYF.